This T cell receptor beta chain derives from a study of naive and memory T cell subsets. Points from the study as a whole: This RNA-based method may be sensitive to activation-related transcript changes.

This clonotype was recorded at least ten times. What it binds is not known. For blood and skin samples, reverse transcription used TCR alpha and beta constant primers. TCRdb recomputed calls from the 5' RACE reads with MiXCR, one row per CDR3 protein. The table records approximately 27,000 distinct CDR3 sequences, roughly 25% of them present only once. Adult healthy volunteers gave 2.5 ml peripheral blood for whole-blood RNA. An oligonucleotide containing a UMI was ligated to the 3' end of TCR cDNA. Reverse transcription used DNase-treated unsorted total RNA, aiming for about 1 to 1000 ng. This receptor was taken from a female donor in good health.

CDR3 coding DNA: TGTGCCAGCAGTAGAGGGACTAGCGGGACGCCCTACGAGCAGTACTTC. Its protein is CASSRGTSGTPYEQYF. The rearrangement joins TRBV6-5 to TRBJ2-7; 13 nucleotides agree with TRBD2. Trimming at V came to 5 bases and at J to 2 bases, leaving 6 bases not matched to a gene. Germline V gene sequence: CDR1 MNHEY, CDR2 SVGAGI. CDR3 length equals 16 residues.